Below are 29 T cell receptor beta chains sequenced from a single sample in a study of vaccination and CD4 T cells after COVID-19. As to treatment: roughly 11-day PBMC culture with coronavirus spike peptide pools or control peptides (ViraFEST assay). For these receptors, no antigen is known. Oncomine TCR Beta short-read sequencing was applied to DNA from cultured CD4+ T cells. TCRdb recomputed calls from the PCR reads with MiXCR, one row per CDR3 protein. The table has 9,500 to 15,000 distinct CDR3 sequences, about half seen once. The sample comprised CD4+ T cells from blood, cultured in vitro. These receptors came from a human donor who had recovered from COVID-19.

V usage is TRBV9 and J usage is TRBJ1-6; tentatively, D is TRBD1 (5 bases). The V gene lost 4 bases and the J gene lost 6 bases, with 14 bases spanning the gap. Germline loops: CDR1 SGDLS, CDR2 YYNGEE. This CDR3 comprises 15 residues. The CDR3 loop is CASSLGTGPNSPLHF. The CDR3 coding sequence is TGTGCCAGCAGCCTAGGGACGGGGCCTAATTCACCCCTCCACTTT.

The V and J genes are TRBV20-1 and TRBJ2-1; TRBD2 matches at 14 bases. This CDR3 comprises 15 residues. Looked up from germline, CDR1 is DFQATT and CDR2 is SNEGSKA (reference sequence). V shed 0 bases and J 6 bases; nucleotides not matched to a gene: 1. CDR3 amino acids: CSAREGLAGVNEQFF. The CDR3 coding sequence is TGCAGTGCTAGAGAGGGACTAGCGGGAGTCAATGAGCAGTTCTTC.

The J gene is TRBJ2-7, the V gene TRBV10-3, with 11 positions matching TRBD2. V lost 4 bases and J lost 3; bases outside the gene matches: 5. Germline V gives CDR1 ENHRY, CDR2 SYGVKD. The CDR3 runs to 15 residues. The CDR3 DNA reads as TGTGCCATCAGTGTGGGTCTAGCGGGAGGCTACGAGCAGTACTTC. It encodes CAISVGLAGGYEQYF.

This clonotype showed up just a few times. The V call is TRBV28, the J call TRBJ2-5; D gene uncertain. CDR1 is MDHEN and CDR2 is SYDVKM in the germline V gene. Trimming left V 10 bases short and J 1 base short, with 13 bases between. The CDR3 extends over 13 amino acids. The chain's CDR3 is CATSLNTQETQYF. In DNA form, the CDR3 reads TGTGCCACGAGCCTGAACACCCAAGAGACCCAGTACTTC.

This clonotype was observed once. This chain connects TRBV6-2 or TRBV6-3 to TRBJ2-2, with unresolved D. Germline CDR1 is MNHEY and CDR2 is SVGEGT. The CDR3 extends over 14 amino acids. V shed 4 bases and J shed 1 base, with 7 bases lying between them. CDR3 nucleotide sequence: TGTGCCAGCAGTTTACGGAGGAACACCGGGGAGCTGTTTTTT. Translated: CASSLRRNTGELFF.

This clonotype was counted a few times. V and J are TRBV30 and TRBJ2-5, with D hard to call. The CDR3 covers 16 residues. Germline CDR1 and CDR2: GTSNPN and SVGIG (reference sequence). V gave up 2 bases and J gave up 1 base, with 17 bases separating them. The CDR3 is CAWSHRVPGSQETQYF. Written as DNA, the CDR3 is TGTGCCTGGAGTCATAGGGTTCCGGGTTCCCAAGAGACCCAGTACTTC.

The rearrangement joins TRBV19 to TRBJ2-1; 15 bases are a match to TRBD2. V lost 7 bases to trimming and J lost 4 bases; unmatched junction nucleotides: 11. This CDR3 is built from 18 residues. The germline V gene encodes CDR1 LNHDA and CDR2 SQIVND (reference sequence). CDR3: CASTPGLAGGKLYNEQFF. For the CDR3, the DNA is TGTGCCAGTACCCCAGGACTAGCGGGAGGGAAACTATACAATGAGCAGTTCTTC.

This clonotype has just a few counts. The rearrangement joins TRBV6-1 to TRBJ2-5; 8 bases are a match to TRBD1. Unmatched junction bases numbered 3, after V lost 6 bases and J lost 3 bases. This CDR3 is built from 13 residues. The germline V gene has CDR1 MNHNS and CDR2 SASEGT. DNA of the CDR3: TGTGCCAGCAGGGGGACAGGCAAAGAGACCCAGTACTTC. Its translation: CASRGTGKETQYF.

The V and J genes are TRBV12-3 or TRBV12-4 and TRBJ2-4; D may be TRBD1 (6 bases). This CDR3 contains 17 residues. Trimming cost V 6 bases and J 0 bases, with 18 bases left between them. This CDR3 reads CASSPYRVGVAKNIQYF. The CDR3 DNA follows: TGTGCCAGCAGCCCCTACAGGGTCGGGGTAGCCAAAAACATTCAGTACTTC.

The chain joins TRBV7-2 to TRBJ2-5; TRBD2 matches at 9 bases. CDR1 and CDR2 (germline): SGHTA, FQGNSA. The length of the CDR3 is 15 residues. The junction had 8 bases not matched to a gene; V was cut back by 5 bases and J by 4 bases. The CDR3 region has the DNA TGTGCCAGCAGCACCCTTAGCGGGAGTGTAGAGACCCAGTACTTC. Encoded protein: CASSTLSGSVETQYF.

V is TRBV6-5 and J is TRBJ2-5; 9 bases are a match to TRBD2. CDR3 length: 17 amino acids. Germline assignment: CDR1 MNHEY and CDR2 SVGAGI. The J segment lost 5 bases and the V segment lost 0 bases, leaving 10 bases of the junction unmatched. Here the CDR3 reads CASSYSASGRSGETQYF. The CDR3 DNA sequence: TGTGCCAGCAGTTACTCAGCCAGCGGGAGGTCCGGGGAGACCCAGTACTTC.

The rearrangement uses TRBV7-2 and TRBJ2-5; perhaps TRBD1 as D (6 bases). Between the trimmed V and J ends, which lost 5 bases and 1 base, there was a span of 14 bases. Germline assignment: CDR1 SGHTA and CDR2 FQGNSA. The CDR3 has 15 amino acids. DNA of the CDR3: TGTGCCAGCAGCCGACAGGCATCTACCCAAGAGACCCAGTACTTC. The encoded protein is CASSRQASTQETQYF.

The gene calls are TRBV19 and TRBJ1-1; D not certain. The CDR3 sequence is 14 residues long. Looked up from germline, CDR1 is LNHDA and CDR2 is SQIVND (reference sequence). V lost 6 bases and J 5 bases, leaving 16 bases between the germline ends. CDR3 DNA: TGTGCCAGTAGCCACCCATACGGGAGTACTGAAGCTTTCTTT. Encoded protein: CASSHPYGSTEAFF.

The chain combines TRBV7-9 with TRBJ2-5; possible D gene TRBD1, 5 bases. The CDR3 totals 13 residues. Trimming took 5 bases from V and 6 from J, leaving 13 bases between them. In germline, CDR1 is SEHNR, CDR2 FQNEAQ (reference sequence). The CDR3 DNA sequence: TGTGCCAGCAGCCATACCCAGGGAAAGACCCAGTACTTC. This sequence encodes CASSHTQGKTQYF.

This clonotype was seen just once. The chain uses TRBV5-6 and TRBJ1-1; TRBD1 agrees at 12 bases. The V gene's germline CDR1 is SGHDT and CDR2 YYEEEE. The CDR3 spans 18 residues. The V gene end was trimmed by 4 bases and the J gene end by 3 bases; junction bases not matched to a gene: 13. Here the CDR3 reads CASSPGTGGILGYTEAFF. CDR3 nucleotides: TGTGCCAGCAGCCCAGGGACAGGGGGCATACTCGGGTACACTGAAGCTTTCTTT.

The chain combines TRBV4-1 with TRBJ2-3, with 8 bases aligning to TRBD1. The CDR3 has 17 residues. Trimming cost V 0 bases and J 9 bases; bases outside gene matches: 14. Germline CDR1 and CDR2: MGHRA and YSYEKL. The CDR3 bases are TGCGCCAGCAGCCAAGATCTAGGACAGGGCATGTCCGCGACGCAGTATTTT. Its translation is CASSQDLGQGMSATQYF.

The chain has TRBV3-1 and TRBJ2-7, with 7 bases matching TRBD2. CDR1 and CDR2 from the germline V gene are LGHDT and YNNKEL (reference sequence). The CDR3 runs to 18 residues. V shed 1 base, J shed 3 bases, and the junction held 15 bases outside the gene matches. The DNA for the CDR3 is TGTGCCAGCAGCCAAGTGTACCGTAGTAGCGGGCGCTTCTACGAGCAGTACTTC. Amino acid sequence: CASSQVYRSSGRFYEQYF.

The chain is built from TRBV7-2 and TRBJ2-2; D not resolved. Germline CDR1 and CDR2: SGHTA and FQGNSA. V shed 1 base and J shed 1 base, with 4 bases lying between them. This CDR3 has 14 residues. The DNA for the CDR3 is TGTGCCAGCAGCTTAGACAGGAACACCGGGGAGCTGTTTTTT. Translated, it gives CASSLDRNTGELFF.

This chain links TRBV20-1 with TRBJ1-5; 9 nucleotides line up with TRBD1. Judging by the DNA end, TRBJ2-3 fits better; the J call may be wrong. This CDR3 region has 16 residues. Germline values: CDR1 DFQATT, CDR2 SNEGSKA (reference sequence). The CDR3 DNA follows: TGCAGTGCTAGAGCTCGGGGACAGGGAAGCAATCAGCCCCAGTATTTT. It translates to CSARARGQGSNQPQYF.

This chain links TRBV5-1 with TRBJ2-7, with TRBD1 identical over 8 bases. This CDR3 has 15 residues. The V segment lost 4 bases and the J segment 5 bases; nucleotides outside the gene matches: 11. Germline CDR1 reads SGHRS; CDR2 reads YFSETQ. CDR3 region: CASSLIGQGADEQYF. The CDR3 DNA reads TGCGCCAGCAGCCTCATCGGTCAGGGGGCCGACGAGCAGTACTTC.

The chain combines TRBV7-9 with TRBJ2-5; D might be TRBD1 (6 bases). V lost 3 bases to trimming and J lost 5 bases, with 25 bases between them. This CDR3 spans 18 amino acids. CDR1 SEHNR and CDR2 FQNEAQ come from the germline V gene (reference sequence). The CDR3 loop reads CASSFREIWNREMETQYF. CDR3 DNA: TGTGCCAGCAGCTTTCGGGAAATATGGAACAGGGAGATGGAGACCCAGTACTTC.

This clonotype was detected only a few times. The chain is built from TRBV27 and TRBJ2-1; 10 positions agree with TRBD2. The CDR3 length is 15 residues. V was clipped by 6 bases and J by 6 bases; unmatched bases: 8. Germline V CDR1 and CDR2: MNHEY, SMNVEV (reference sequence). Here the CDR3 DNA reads TGTGCCAGCAGGCCCCCCCTAGCGGGAGCCAATGAGCAGTTCTTC. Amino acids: CASRPPLAGANEQFF.

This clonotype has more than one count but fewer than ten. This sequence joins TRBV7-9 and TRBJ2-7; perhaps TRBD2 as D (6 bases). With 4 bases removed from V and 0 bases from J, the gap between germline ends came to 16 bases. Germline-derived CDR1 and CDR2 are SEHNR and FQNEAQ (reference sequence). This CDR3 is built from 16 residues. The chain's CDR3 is CASSSSGTPVSYEQYF. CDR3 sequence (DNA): TGTGCCAGCAGCTCGTCCGGGACTCCCGTCTCCTACGAGCAGTACTTC.

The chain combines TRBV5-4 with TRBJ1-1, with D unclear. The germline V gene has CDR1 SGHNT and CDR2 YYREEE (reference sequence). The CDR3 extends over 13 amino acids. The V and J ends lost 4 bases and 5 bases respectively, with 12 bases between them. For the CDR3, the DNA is TGTGCCAGCAGCCCTGGGTCGGGTACTGAAGCTTTCTTT. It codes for CASSPGSGTEAFF. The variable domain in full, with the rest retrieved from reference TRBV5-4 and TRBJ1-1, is ETGVTQSPTHLIKTRGQQVTLRCSSQSGHNTVSWYQQALGQGPQFIFQYYREEENGRGNFPPRFSGLQFPNYSSELNVNALELDDSALYLCASSPGSGTEAFFGQGTRLTVV.

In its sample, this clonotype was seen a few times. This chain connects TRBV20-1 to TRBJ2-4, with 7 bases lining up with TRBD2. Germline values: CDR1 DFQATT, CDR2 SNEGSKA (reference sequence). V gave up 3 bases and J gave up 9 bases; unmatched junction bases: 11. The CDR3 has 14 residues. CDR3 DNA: TGCAGTGCTAGGTCCAGCGGGGTAACCAGCATTCAGTACTTC. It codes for CSARSSGVTSIQYF.

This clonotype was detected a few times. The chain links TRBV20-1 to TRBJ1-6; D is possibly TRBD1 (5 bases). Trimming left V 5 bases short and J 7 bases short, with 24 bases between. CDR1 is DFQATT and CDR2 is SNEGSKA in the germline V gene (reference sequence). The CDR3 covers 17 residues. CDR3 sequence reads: CSAPGTATARDNSPLHF. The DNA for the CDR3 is TGCAGTGCTCCTGGGACGGCCACGGCACGAGACAATTCACCCCTCCACTTT.

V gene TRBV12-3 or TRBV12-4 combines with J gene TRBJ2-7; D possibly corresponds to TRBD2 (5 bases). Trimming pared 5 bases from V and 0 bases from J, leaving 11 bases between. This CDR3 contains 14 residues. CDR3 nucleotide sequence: TGTGCCAGCAGTGCTAGCCGAAACTCCTACGAGCAGTACTTC. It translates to CASSASRNSYEQYF.

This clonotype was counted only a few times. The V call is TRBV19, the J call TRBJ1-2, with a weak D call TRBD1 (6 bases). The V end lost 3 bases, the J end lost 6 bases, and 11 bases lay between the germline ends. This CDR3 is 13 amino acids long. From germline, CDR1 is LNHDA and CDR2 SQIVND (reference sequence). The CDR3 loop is CASSILTGDGYTF. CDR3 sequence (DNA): TGTGCCAGTAGTATCTTGACAGGTGATGGCTACACCTTC.

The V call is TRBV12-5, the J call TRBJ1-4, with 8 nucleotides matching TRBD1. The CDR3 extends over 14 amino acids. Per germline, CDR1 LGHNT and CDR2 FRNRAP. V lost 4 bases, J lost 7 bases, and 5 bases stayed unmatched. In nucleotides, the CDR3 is TGTGCTAGTGGTTCCCAGGGGGCGGGTGAAAAACTGTTTTTT. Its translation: CASGSQGAGEKLFF.